This is a list of T cell receptor beta chains from one sample in a study of cytomegalovirus exposure and HLA in healthy donors. TCRdb's copy holds only in-frame clones and misses some; the assay was immunoSEQ multiplex PCR. The data hold roughly 310,000 clones, with over 75% observed a single time. Sequenced: PBMCs. All receptors derive from a young man in good health and CMV-seronegative. Each CDR3 is given with its conserved first and last residue. Each record gives: J gene, V gene, D gene, clone size, CDR3 protein, CDR3 DNA. A D gene is named only where the DNA matches it firmly. Expanded clones are given a class, and other clones once, few, many or no size at all.

TRBJ1-2 TRBV6-5 NA NA CASRATRINYGYTF TGTGCCAGCAGAGCCACCAGGATTAACTATGGCTACACCTTC
TRBJ2-7 TRBV19 TRBD1 few CASSTDRGHYEQYF TGTGCCAGTAGTACCGACAGGGGGCATTACGAGCAGTACTTC
TRBJ1-1 TRBV5-6 NA NA CASSLGQFMNTEAFF TGTGCCAGCAGCTTGGGACAGTTTATGAACACTGAAGCTTTCTTT
TRBJ1-1 TRBV6-4 NA NA CASSDSGGSYTEAFF TGTGCCAGCAGTGACTCCGGGGGTTCGTACACTGAAGCTTTCTTT
TRBJ2-7 TRBV5-6 NA NA CASSPDRVGEQYF TGTGCCAGCAGCCCTGACCGGGTTGGCGAGCAGTACTTC
TRBJ1-5 TRBV6-5 TRBD1 once CASRPTGGNQPQHF TGTGCCAGCAGGCCGACAGGGGGCAATCAGCCCCAGCATTTT
TRBJ1-2 TRBV7-2 NA NA CASSRTVGYGYTF TGTGCCAGCAGCCGGACAGTCGGCTATGGCTACACCTTC
TRBJ2-1 TRBV7-9 TRBD2 NA CASSRSGTSGGNEQFF TGTGCCAGCAGCAGAAGTGGGACTAGCGGGGGCAATGAGCAGTTCTTC
TRBJ2-1 TRBV6-4 TRBD2 NA CASGQEAGGINEQFF TGTGCCAGCGGGCAGGAAGCGGGGGGAATAAATGAGCAGTTCTTC
TRBJ2-7 TRBV4-2 TRBD2 few CASSQELAGNYEQYF TGTGCCAGCAGCCAAGAACTAGCGGGGAACTACGAGCAGTACTTC
TRBJ2-7 TRBV10-3 NA NA CAISEVDRIGSHEQYF TGTGCCATCAGTGAGGTCGACAGGATAGGGTCCCACGAGCAGTACTTC
TRBJ1-5 TRBV19 NA NA CASSMTNGTRNQPQHF TGTGCCAGTAGTATGACTAACGGGACAAGAAATCAGCCCCAGCATTTT
TRBJ2-1 TRBV12-5 NA NA CASGLVRGGPYNEQFF TGTGCTAGTGGTTTGGTAAGGGGGGGCCCCTACAATGAGCAGTTCTTC
TRBJ2-7 TRBV5-6 NA NA CASSFRTDYEQYF TGTGCCAGCAGCTTCAGGACAGACTACGAGCAGTACTTC
TRBJ1-2 TRBV6-1 NA NA CASSENQATGYTF TGTGCCAGCAGTGAAAATCAGGCGACGGGCTACACCTTC
TRBJ1-5 TRBV5-1 TRBD1 NA CASSRWTGDNQPQHF TGCGCCAGCAGCCGATGGACAGGCGACAATCAGCCCCAGCATTTT
TRBJ2-6 TRBV7-9 NA NA CASSLAPGYSGANVLTF TGTGCCAGCAGCTTAGCACCGGGATACTCTGGGGCCAACGTCCTGACTTTC